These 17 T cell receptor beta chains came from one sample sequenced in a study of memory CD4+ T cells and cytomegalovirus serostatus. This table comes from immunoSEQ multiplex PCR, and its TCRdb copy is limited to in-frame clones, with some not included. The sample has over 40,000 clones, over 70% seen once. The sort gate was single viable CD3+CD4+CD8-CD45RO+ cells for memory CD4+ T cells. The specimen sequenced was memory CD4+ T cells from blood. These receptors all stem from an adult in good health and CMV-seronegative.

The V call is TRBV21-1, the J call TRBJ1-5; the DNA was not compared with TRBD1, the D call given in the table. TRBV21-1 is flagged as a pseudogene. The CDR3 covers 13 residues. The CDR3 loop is CASWTGTNQPQHF. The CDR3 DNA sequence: TGTGCCAGCTGGACAGGGACAAATCAGCCCCAGCATTTT.

CDR3 region: CAWSLGPLAGGRVEQFF. CDR3 nucleotides: TGTGCCTGGAGCCTAGGCCCACTAGCGGGGGGGAGGGTGGAGCAGTTCTTC. The chain uses TRBV30 and TRBJ2-1, with 13 bases that match TRBD2. In germline, CDR1 is GTSNPN, CDR2 SVGIG (reference sequence). The CDR3 spans 17 residues. V gave up 3 bases and J gave up 10 bases; unmatched junction bases: 15.

The CDR3 protein is CASSPQVGVDTGELFF. The CDR3 DNA follows: TGTGCCAGCAGCCCCCAGGTTGGGGTCGACACCGGGGAGCTGTTTTTT. The rearrangement links TRBV9 to TRBJ2-2, with D unresolved. This CDR3 has 16 amino acids. The V end was cut by 4 bases, the J end by 3 bases, with 16 bases between. Germline V lookup: CDR1 SGDLS, CDR2 YYNGEE. The entire variable domain, with the rest obtained from reference TRBV9 and TRBJ2-2, is as follows: DSGVTQTPKHLITATGQRVTLRCSPRSGDLSVYWYQQSLDQGLQFLIQYYNGEERAKGNILERFSAQQFPDLHSELNLSSLELGDSALYFCASSPQVGVDTGELFFGEGSRLTVL.

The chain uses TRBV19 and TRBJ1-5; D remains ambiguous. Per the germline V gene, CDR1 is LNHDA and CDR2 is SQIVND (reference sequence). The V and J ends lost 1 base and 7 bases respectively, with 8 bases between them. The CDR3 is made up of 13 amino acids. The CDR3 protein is CASSIVGEQPQHF. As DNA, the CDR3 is TGTGCCAGTAGTATAGTCGGTGAGCAGCCCCAGCATTTT.

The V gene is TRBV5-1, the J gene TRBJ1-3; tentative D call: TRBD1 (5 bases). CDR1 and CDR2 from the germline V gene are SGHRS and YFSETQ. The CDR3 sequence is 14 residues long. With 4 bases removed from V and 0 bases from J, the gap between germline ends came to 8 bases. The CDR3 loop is CASSGGNSGNTIYF. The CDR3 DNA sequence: TGCGCCAGCAGCGGGGGAAACTCTGGAAACACCATATATTTT.

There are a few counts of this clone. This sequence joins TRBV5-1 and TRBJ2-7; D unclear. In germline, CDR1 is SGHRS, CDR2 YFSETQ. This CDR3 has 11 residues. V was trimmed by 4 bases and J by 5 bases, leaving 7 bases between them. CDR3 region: CASSIANEQYF. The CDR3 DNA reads TGCGCCAGCAGCATAGCCAACGAGCAGTACTTC.

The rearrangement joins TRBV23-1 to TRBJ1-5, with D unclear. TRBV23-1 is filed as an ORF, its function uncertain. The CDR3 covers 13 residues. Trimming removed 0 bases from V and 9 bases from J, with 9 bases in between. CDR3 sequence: CASSQSRAAPQHF. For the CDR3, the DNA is TGCGCCAGCAGTCAATCGAGGGCGGCGCCCCAGCATTTT.

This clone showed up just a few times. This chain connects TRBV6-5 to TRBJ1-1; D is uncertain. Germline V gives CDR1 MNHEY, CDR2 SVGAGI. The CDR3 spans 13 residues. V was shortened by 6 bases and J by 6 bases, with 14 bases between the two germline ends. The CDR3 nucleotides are TGTGCCAGCAGCCCTCCCAGGTTAGCTGAAGCTTTCTTT. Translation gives CASSPPRLAEAFF.

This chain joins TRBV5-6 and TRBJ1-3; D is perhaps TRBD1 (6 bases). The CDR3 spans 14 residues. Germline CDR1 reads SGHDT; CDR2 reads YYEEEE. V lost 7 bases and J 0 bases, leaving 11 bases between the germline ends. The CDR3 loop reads CASYRVDSGNTIYF. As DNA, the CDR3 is TGTGCCAGCTACAGGGTCGACTCTGGAAACACCATATATTTT.

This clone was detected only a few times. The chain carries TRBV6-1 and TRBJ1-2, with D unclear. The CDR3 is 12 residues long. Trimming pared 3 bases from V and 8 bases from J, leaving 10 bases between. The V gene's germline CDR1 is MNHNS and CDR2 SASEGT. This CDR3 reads CASSETTRGYTF. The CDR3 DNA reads TGTGCCAGCAGTGAGACGACCAGAGGCTACACCTTC.

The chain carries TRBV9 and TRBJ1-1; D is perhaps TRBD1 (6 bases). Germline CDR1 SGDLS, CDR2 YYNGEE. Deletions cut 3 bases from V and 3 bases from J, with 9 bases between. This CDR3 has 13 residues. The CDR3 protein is CASSAGGHTEAFF. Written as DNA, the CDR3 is TGTGCCAGCAGCGCCGGGGGGCACACTGAAGCTTTCTTT.

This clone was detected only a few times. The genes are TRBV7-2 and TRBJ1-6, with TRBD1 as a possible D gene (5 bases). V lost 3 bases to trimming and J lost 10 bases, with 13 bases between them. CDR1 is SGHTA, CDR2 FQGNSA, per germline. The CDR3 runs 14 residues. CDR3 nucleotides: TGTGCCAGCAGCTTGCGGGGGTTTGCGTCACCCCTCCACTTT. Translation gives CASSLRGFASPLHF.

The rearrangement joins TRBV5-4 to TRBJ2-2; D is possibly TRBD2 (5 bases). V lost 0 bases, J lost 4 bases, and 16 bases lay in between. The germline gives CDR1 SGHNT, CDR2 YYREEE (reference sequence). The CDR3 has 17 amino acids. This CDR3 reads CASSLGGATSSTGELFF. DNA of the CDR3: TGTGCCAGCAGCTTGGGGGGTGCCACTAGTTCCACCGGGGAGCTGTTTTTT.

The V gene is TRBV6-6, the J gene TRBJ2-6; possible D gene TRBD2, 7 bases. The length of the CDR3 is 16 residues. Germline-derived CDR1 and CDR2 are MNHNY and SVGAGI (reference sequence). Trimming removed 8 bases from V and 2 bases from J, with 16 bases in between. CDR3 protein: CASGRGANAGANVLTF. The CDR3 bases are TGTGCCAGCGGTCGGGGGGCCAACGCTGGGGCCAACGTCCTGACTTTC.

DNA for the CDR3: TGTGCCAGCAGTGAAATGGGCAGGGCACTAGACGAGCAGTACTTC. Translating gives CASSEMGRALDEQYF. The chain joins TRBV2 to TRBJ2-7; tentatively, D is TRBD1 or TRBD2 (5 bases each). The germline CDR1 and CDR2 sequences are SNHLY and FYNNEI. The CDR3 spans 15 residues. The ends were cut back, 2 bases at V and 5 bases at J, with 16 bases in the middle.

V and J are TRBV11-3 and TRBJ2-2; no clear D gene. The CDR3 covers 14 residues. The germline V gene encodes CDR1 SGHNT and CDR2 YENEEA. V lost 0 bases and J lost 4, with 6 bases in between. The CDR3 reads CASSLDRRTGELFF. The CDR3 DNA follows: TGTGCCAGCAGCTTAGATCGGCGCACCGGGGAGCTGTTTTTT.

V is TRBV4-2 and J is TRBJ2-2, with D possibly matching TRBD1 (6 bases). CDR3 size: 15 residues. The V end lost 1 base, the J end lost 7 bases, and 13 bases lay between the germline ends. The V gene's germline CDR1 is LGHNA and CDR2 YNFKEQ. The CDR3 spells CASSQARGSVGELFF. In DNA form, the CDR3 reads TGTGCCAGCAGCCAAGCGAGGGGGTCAGTCGGGGAGCTGTTTTTT.